The source of this T cell receptor (beta chain) is a study of blood T cell repertoires in COVID-19. As for the study in general: Sites in the United States, Italy and Spain provided acute and convalescent COVID-19 samples. Sources were T cells, B-cell-depleted T cells, or PBMCs; the material itself was cDNA or gDNA.

Under the authors' procedure: The authors estimated nucleated cell counts from reference gene primer amplification. Clones were sequenced by immunoSEQ multiplex PCR, and TCRdb holds only the in-frame ones, with some missing. D and trimming were read from the DNA, whereas the V and J calls and clone size are those reported in that table. The repertoire holds hundreds of thousands of clones, with more than 75% as singletons. Assignment of participants to cohorts was predicated upon participant-reported clinical history. Germline CDR1 SGHRS, CDR2 YFSETQ. This CDR3 has 14 amino acids. Trimming took off 2 bases at V and 5 bases at J, with 11 bases between the two ends.

This rearrangement joins TRBV5-1 to TRBJ2-1; tentatively, D is TRBD1 (5 bases). The sequence was collected from a man between 60 and 70 years old who had recovered from COVID-19. Sequencing was done on a sample of PBMCs or T cells enriched from blood (not recorded which). Here the CDR3 reads CASSFRRTNNEQFF. The CDR3, as DNA: TGCGCCAGCAGCTTCCGGCGGACAAACAATGAGCAGTTCTTC. Using reference TRBV5-1 and TRBJ2-1 for the parts outside the CDR3, the full variable domain is KAGVTQTPRYLIKTRGQQVTLSCSPISGHRSVSWYQQTPGQGLQFLFEYFSETQRNKGNFPGRFSGRQFSNSRSEMNVSTLELGDSALYLCASSFRRTNNEQFFGPGTRLTVL.